What follows describes a single TCR beta chain. This specimen comes from a study of blood T cell repertoires in COVID-19. Turning to the study itself: COVID-19 samples from acute and convalescent phases originated in the United States, Italy and Spain. Sources were T cells, B-cell-depleted T cells, or PBMCs; the material itself was cDNA or gDNA.

V lost 4 bases and J lost 5; bases outside the gene matches: 12. CDR1 is SGHTA and CDR2 is FQGTGA in the germline V gene. This CDR3 comprises 17 residues. In the source study's methods: Scientists estimated how many nucleated cells there were by amplifying reference gene primers. Sequencing was performed with immunoSEQ multiplex PCR; in TCRdb, only in-frame clones are kept and a portion is missing. Clonal size and the V and J genes are those of that table, whereas D and trimming came from the DNA. The table shows roughly 150,000 clones, with about 81% occurring only once. The sequenced sample was peripheral blood. The chain carries TRBV7-3 and TRBJ2-2; 8 nucleotides line up with TRBD1. The TCR comes from a human donor in a cohort sampled during active COVID-19. CDR3 amino acids: CASSSSLRQGRTGELFF. The CDR3 coding sequence is TGTGCCAGCAGCTCAAGCTTGAGACAGGGGAGGACCGGGGAGCTGTTTTTT.